These 8 T cell receptor beta chains were sequenced from one sample in a study of cytomegalovirus exposure and HLA in healthy donors. PCR employed 60 Vbeta and 13 Jbeta primers. Measured with immunoSEQ multiplex PCR; TCRdb has only the in-frame clones, and not every one. The sample includes roughly 170,000 clones, 65% to 75% of them seen just once. The sequenced material came from PBMCs. These receptors originate from a girl under 18 in good health and CMV-seronegative.

J is TRBJ1-2 and V is TRBV11-2; maybe TRBD1 (6 bases). The germline V gene has CDR1 SGHAT and CDR2 FQNNGV. The CDR3 length is 15 residues. Between the trimmed V and J ends, which lost 6 bases and 6 bases, there was a span of 20 bases. This CDR3 reads CASSQTPRDINGYTF. The CDR3 nucleotides are TGTGCCAGCAGTCAAACACCACGGGACATCAATGGCTACACCTTC.

This clone was counted only a few times. The chain has TRBV5-1 and TRBJ2-1; the D gene is possibly TRBD1 (5 bases). Germline loops: CDR1 SGHRS, CDR2 YFSETQ. Trimming removed 4 bases at V and 0 bases at J, with 11 bases between. This CDR3 has 15 amino acids. Here the CDR3 DNA reads TGCGCCAGCAGCGAGGACACCAGCTCCTACAATGAGCAGTTCTTC. Amino acids: CASSEDTSSYNEQFF.

This clone is a singleton in its sample. The rearrangement joins TRBV11-2 to TRBJ1-2, with 10 positions matching TRBD1. The CDR3 extends over 17 amino acids. Germline V CDR1 and CDR2: SGHAT, FQNNGV. V lost 1 base, J lost 10 bases, and 15 bases stayed unmatched. As DNA, the CDR3 is TGTGCCAGCAGCTTAGGGGAAGGGGACAGGGGACGCTATCACTACACCTTC. Translated, it gives CASSLGEGDRGRYHYTF.

This clone was found once. This chain uses TRBV5-4 with TRBJ1-2; 7 bases line up with TRBD1. CDR3 length: 14 amino acids. Germline-derived CDR1 and CDR2 are SGHNT and YYREEE (reference sequence). Losses at the gene ends were 4 bases for V and 5 bases for J; bases not matched to a gene: 8. In nucleotides, the CDR3 is TGTGCCAGCAGCCTCCCGGGACAGAATTATGGCTACACCTTC. Its protein product is CASSLPGQNYGYTF.

The chain is built from TRBV9 and TRBJ1-1; D gene uncertain. Germline loops: CDR1 SGDLS, CDR2 YYNGEE. Deletions cut 0 bases from V and 6 bases from J, with 9 bases between. The CDR3 runs 13 residues. This CDR3 reads CASSVGGGAEAFF. Written as DNA, the CDR3 is TGTGCCAGCAGCGTAGGTGGAGGTGCTGAAGCTTTCTTT.

The genes are TRBV6-5 and TRBJ2-7, with a tentative D call TRBD2 (6 bases). The CDR3 is made up of 13 amino acids. The germline V gene has CDR1 MNHEY and CDR2 SVGAGI. V was pared by 6 bases and J by 2 bases, with 11 bases between. CDR3 protein: CASRRLGAYEQYF. CDR3 DNA sequence: TGTGCCAGCAGGAGACTAGGAGCCTACGAGCAGTACTTC.

The V gene is TRBV7-7, the J gene TRBJ2-5; the match to TRBD1 covers 9 bases. V lost 4 bases, J lost 7 bases, and 10 bases stayed unmatched. CDR1 and CDR2 (germline): SSHAT, FNYEAQ (reference sequence). CDR3 length: 15 residues. The CDR3 sequence is CASSSDTGTGSTQYF. CDR3 sequence (DNA): TGTGCCAGCAGCTCTGATACCGGGACAGGGTCGACCCAGTACTTC.

This chain uses TRBV13 with TRBJ2-7, with D perhaps TRBD1 (6 bases). Trimming pared 4 bases from V and 1 base from J, leaving 11 bases between. Germline CDR1 PRHDT, CDR2 FYEKMQ (reference sequence). The CDR3 totals 14 residues. DNA for the CDR3: TGTGCCAGCAGCTCAACCGGGACATCCTACGAGCAGTACTTC. Protein: CASSSTGTSYEQYF.